These 11 T cell receptor beta chains were sequenced from one sample in a study of control samples from healthy donors and cancer patients. TCRdb keeps only in-frame clones here, not all; method: immunoSEQ multiplex PCR. Of about 130,000 clones in the sample, approximately 94% are singletons; the top ten hold 1.5% to 2%. Source material: PBMCs. The source is a man aged 50 or older with head and neck cancer.

The chain joins TRBV6-5 to TRBJ2-2, with unresolved D. V shed 7 bases and J shed 6 bases, with 12 bases lying between them. The CDR3 runs to 13 residues. Germline loops: CDR1 MNHEY, CDR2 SVGAGI. This CDR3 reads CASTEVGPGELFF. In DNA, the CDR3 is TGTGCCAGCACGGAAGTCGGACCCGGGGAGCTGTTTTTT.

CDR3 amino acids: CASSGTPGQTNYEQYF. The DNA of the CDR3 is TGCGCCAGCAGCGGAACCCCGGGACAGACCAACTACGAGCAGTACTTC. V usage is TRBV4-1 and J usage is TRBJ2-7; 7 bases fit TRBD1. Looked up from germline, CDR1 is MGHRA and CDR2 is YSYEKL. The ends lost 5 bases at V and 3 bases at J; junction bases unmatched: 13. This CDR3 has 16 residues.

On this clone itself: The germline gene is not matched at one end of the junction; a read error may be the cause. The chain has TRBV29-1 and TRBJ1-2; 9 bases align to TRBD1. The CDR3 spans 13 residues. The germline V gene encodes CDR1 SQVTM and CDR2 ANQGSEA. CDR3 amino acids: CSVEIGTGLPFAF. The DNA for the CDR3 is TGCAGCGTTGAAATAGGGACAGGGTTGCCGTTTGCCTTC.

The V call is TRBV24-1, the J call TRBJ1-2; 7 nucleotides line up with TRBD1. Germline V gives CDR1 KGHDR, CDR2 SFDVKD. Unmatched junction bases numbered 5, after V lost 3 bases and J lost 2 bases. The CDR3 totals 15 residues. CDR3 bases: TGTGCCACCAGTGATCCTGGACAGGAGAACTATGGCTACACCTTC. Translating it yields CATSDPGQENYGYTF.

J is TRBJ2-3 and V is TRBV7-6; 8 positions agree with TRBD1. The CDR3 sequence is 17 residues long. Germline CDR1 reads SGHVS; CDR2 reads FNYEAQ. V trimming: 5 bases; J trimming: 0 bases; junction bases outside the gene matches: 10. The CDR3, as DNA: TGTGCCAGCAGCCAAATCCAGGGGGCCGATAGCACAGATACGCAGTATTTT. Residues: CASSQIQGADSTDTQYF.

The chain employs TRBV29-1 and TRBJ2-2; D might be TRBD1 (6 bases). This CDR3 has 14 amino acids. V was clipped by 3 bases and J by 6 bases, with 14 bases between them. The germline CDR1 and CDR2 sequences are SQVTM and ANQGSEA. The DNA for the CDR3 is TGCAGCGTTGACCGGCAGGGGAGCGCCGGGGAGCTGTTTTTT. As protein: CSVDRQGSAGELFF.

Only one count was recorded for this clone. The chain couples TRBV27 to TRBJ1-2, with TRBD1 identical over 11 bases. Germline V gene lookup returns CDR1 MNHEY and CDR2 SMNVEV (reference sequence). The CDR3 contains 13 residues. The ends lost 5 bases at V and 8 bases at J; junction bases unmatched: 4. The DNA for the CDR3 is TGTGCCAGCAGTCGGGGGACAGGGGGAGGCTACACCTTC. Its protein is CASSRGTGGGYTF.

The genes are TRBV7-2 and TRBJ2-7; D may be TRBD1 (5 bases). The CDR3 length is 14 residues. Germline V lookup: CDR1 SGHTA, CDR2 FQGNSA. Trimming cost V 1 base and J 0 bases, with 7 bases left between them. CDR3 coding DNA: TGTGCCAGCAGCTTAGACAGGAGCTCCTACGAGCAGTACTTC. It encodes CASSLDRSSYEQYF. Drawing the rest from reference TRBV7-2 and TRBJ2-7, the complete variable domain is GAGVSQSPSNKVTEKGKDVELRCDPISGHTALYWYRQSLGQGLEFLIYFQGNSAPDKSGLPSDRFSAERTGGSVSTLTIQRTQQEDSAVYLCASSLDRSSYEQYFGPGTRLTVT.

V and J are TRBV4-3 and TRBJ2-5, with D possibly TRBD1 on 5 matching bases. Germline lookup yields CDR1 LGHNA and CDR2 YSLEER. The germline V and J ends were trimmed by 0 bases and 0 bases, with 11 bases remaining between them. The CDR3 extends over 16 amino acids. In DNA form, the CDR3 reads TGCGCCAGCAGCCAAGAACCAGGGTTGTACCAAGAGACCCAGTACTTC. Translated: CASSQEPGLYQETQYF.

The rearrangement uses TRBV13 and TRBJ2-1; 11 bases align to TRBD1. Germline CDR1 and CDR2: PRHDT and FYEKMQ (reference sequence). The CDR3 loop spans 17 amino acids. V was clipped by 5 bases and J by 4 bases; unmatched bases: 10. CDR3 residues: CASSLSGTGGPYNEQFF. CDR3 sequence (DNA): TGTGCCAGCAGCCTCTCCGGGACAGGGGGGCCATACAATGAGCAGTTCTTC.

The gene calls are TRBV19 and TRBJ2-3, with TRBD1 matching 9 bases. CDR3 size: 16 residues. Trimming removed 1 base from V and 14 bases from J; junction bases left unmatched: 16. CDR1 is LNHDA and CDR2 is SQIVND in the germline V gene (reference sequence). CDR3 in amino acids: CASSIGRQGGRIVWYF. The CDR3 nucleotides read TGTGCCAGTAGTATAGGACGACAGGGGGGGAGAATCGTATGGTATTTT.